The T cell receptor beta chain described here comes from a study of blood T cells in healthy people across ages. This CDR3 has 14 residues. Germline values: CDR1 DFQATT, CDR2 SNEGSKA (reference sequence). Trimming left V 1 base short and J 0 bases short, with 9 bases between. In this sample, this clonotype turned up many times. For the second PCR, which ran for about 6 to 12 cycles, a sample-barcoded 5' primer and a J-beta primer mix were used. Each CDR3 protein is one row after TCRdb ran MiXCR on the 5' RACE reads. The sample contains hundreds of thousands of distinct CDR3 sequences, 25% to 35% of which appear only once. Each of the donors had approximately 10 milliliters of peripheral blood drawn into EDTA-treated Vacutainer tubes.

J is TRBJ2-5 and V is TRBV20-1; TRBD2 is a possible D gene (5 bases). The sample comprised blood. This clonotype originated in a woman of 80 years or more in good health. The CDR3 loop is CSARVTGYQETQYF. CDR3 DNA: TGCAGTGCTAGAGTGACGGGGTACCAAGAGACCCAGTACTTC.